The T cell receptor (beta chain) described here comes from a study of blood T cell repertoires in COVID-19. At the level of the study: PBMCs, B-cell-depleted T cells, or T cells provided the cDNA or gDNA that made up the material.

This CDR3 contains 16 residues. Germline CDR1 and CDR2: SGDLS and YYNGEE. V lost 3 bases and J lost 2; bases outside the gene matches: 6. Libraries were prepared by immunoSEQ multiplex PCR; TCRdb keeps only in-frame clonotypes and omits some of them. The sample holds around 140,000 clones, roughly 91% seen once. The TCR was taken from a man aged 60 to 69 with COVID-19, enrolled during active disease. The genes are TRBV9 and TRBJ1-4, with 8 bases aligning to TRBD1. Sequencing was done on a sample of peripheral blood. CDR3 nucleotides: TGTGCCAGCAGCGCAGGGGGCTACGGGACTAATGAAAAACTGTTTTTT. This gives the protein CASSAGGYGTNEKLFF.